These T cell receptor beta chains were read from a single sample in a study of PD-1 blockade in classical Hodgkin lymphoma. Measured with immunoSEQ multiplex PCR; TCRdb has only the in-frame clones, and not every one. The data show approximately 10,000 clones, under 80% seen once. Sequencing was performed on CD8+ T cells from blood, taken before the fourth cycle of nivolumab. These receptors originate from a human donor with classical Hodgkin lymphoma. Each CDR3 is given with its conserved first and last residue. D genes are given only for firm matches. Rows may omit the clone size; those that give it use once, few, many or a size class.

V gene: TRBV28
D gene: TRBD2
clone size: few
J gene: TRBJ2-2
CDR3 DNA: TGTGCCAGCAGCTTTCTAGCGGGTACGAACACCGGGGAGCTGTTTTTT
CDR3 protein: CASSFLAGTNTGELFF

V gene: TRBV4-1
D gene: TRBD1
clone size: -
J gene: TRBJ2-7
CDR3 DNA: TGCGCCAGCAGAGGGACAGGGGGCTACGAGCAGTACTTC
CDR3 protein: CASRGTGGYEQYF

V gene: TRBV27
D gene: -
clone size: -
J gene: TRBJ2-7
CDR3 DNA: TGTGCCAGCAGTTTGGGTCAGGGCGGGTACGAGCAGTACTTC
CDR3 protein: CASSLGQGGYEQYF

V gene: TRBV2
D gene: -
clone size: -
J gene: TRBJ1-4
CDR3 DNA: TGTGCCAGCAGTGACTCGGGGGAAACGGCGGCTAATGAAAAACTGTTTTTT
CDR3 protein: CASSDSGETAANEKLFF

V gene: TRBV6-5
D gene: TRBD2
clone size: -
J gene: TRBJ2-1
CDR3 DNA: TGTGCCAGCAGTATCGTAGCGGGAGGGAATGAGCAGTTCTTC
CDR3 protein: CASSIVAGGNEQFF

V gene: TRBV2
D gene: TRBD2
clone size: -
J gene: TRBJ2-1
CDR3 DNA: TGTGCCAGCGGACCGGGAGCGGGGGGACACAATGAGCAGTTCTTC
CDR3 protein: CASGPGAGGHNEQFF

V gene: TRBV30
D gene: TRBD2
clone size: -
J gene: TRBJ2-5
CDR3 DNA: TGTGCCTACCTAGCGGGGGGGTCAGAGACCCAGTACTTC
CDR3 protein: CAYLAGGSETQYF

V gene: TRBV10-2
D gene: -
clone size: -
J gene: TRBJ1-2
CDR3 DNA: TGCGCCAGCAGTCCCCTTAAGGACAGCCCGCGCTACACCTTC
CDR3 protein: CASSPLKDSPRYTF

V gene: TRBV6-6
D gene: TRBD2
clone size: -
J gene: TRBJ2-7
CDR3 DNA: TGTGCCAGCAGTTACGGGACTAGCGGGATCTACGAGCAGTACTTC
CDR3 protein: CASSYGTSGIYEQYF

V gene: TRBV29-1
D gene: -
clone size: -
J gene: TRBJ2-6
CDR3 DNA: TGCAGCGTTCAGGGATCTGGGGCCAACGTCCTGACTTTC
CDR3 protein: CSVQGSGANVLTF

V gene: TRBV18
D gene: -
clone size: -
J gene: TRBJ2-3
CDR3 DNA: TGTGCCAGCTCACCAGGGAGAAAGGGGTTTACAGATACGCAGTATTTT
CDR3 protein: CASSPGRKGFTDTQYF

V gene: TRBV6-5
D gene: TRBD1
clone size: -
J gene: TRBJ2-7
CDR3 DNA: TGTGCCAGCAGTTACTCCGGGACAGGCTCCTACGAGCAGTACTTC
CDR3 protein: CASSYSGTGSYEQYF

V gene: TRBV2
D gene: -
clone size: -
J gene: TRBJ1-1
CDR3 DNA: TGTGCCAGCAGTGAACCCGGGTCAAACACTGAAGCTTTCTTT
CDR3 protein: CASSEPGSNTEAFF

V gene: TRBV27
D gene: -
clone size: -
J gene: TRBJ1-5
CDR3 DNA: TGTGCCAGCCGTTTAGGTAGTAGCAATCAGCCCCAGCATTTT
CDR3 protein: CASRLGSSNQPQHF

V gene: TRBV28
D gene: -
clone size: -
J gene: TRBJ1-1
CDR3 DNA: TGTGCCAGCAGTTTGGTAGGGATGAACACTGAAGCTTTCTTT
CDR3 protein: CASSLVGMNTEAFF

V gene: TRBV4-2
D gene: -
clone size: -
J gene: TRBJ2-1
CDR3 DNA: TGTGCCAGCAGCCAAGATCAGCTCTACAATGAGCAGTTCTTC
CDR3 protein: CASSQDQLYNEQFF

V gene: TRBV7-7
D gene: TRBD1
clone size: -
J gene: TRBJ2-7
CDR3 DNA: TGTGCCAGCAGCTTAAACAGGGGGAACGAGCAGTACTTC
CDR3 protein: CASSLNRGNEQYF

V gene: TRBV7-6
D gene: -
clone size: -
J gene: TRBJ1-1
CDR3 DNA: TGTGCCAGCAGCTGGGGAATAGCTTTGAACACTGAAGCTTTCTTT
CDR3 protein: CASSWGIALNTEAFF

V gene: TRBV28
D gene: -
clone size: -
J gene: TRBJ2-1
CDR3 DNA: TGTGCCAGCAGTATCGGGAGAAACAATGAGCAGTTCTTC
CDR3 protein: CASSIGRNNEQFF

V gene: TRBV7-8
D gene: -
clone size: -
J gene: TRBJ2-7
CDR3 DNA: TGTGCCAGCAGGGGGGGCGGCCTAGGGGGATTCTACGAGCAGTACTTC
CDR3 protein: CASRGGGLGGFYEQYF

V gene: TRBV28
D gene: TRBD1
clone size: -
J gene: TRBJ1-5
CDR3 DNA: TGTGCCAGCAGTTTAAGCACAGGGGGGTATCAGCCCCAGCATTTT
CDR3 protein: CASSLSTGGYQPQHF

V gene: TRBV30
D gene: TRBD1
clone size: -
J gene: TRBJ1-2
CDR3 DNA: TGTGCCTGGAGTGTAGGGGACAGTTCTAACTATGGCTACACCTTC
CDR3 protein: CAWSVGDSSNYGYTF

V gene: TRBV13
D gene: -
clone size: -
J gene: TRBJ2-1
CDR3 DNA: TGTGCCAGCAGCTTAGGAGATGAGCAGTTCTTC
CDR3 protein: CASSLGDEQFF

V gene: TRBV28
D gene: -
clone size: -
J gene: TRBJ2-2
CDR3 DNA: TGTGCCAGCAGTTTATATTTCACCGGGGAGCTGTTTTTT
CDR3 protein: CASSLYFTGELFF

V gene: TRBV11-3
D gene: TRBD2
clone size: -
J gene: TRBJ2-3
CDR3 DNA: TGTGCCAGCAGCGACTACCAAACTAGCGGGGGGAGCACAGATACGCAGTATTTT
CDR3 protein: CASSDYQTSGGSTDTQYF

V gene: TRBV6-1
D gene: -
clone size: -
J gene: TRBJ1-2
CDR3 DNA: TGTGCCATCAGTGAGTCTCCCAATGGCAGGGATAACGGCTACACCTTC
CDR3 protein: CAISESPNGRDNGYTF

V gene: TRBV15
D gene: TRBD1
clone size: few
J gene: TRBJ1-5
CDR3 DNA: TGTGCCACCAGCAACAGGGGCTATAGCAATCAGCCCCAGCATTTT
CDR3 protein: CATSNRGYSNQPQHF